This TCR beta chain was recorded in a study of early T cells in non-severe SARS-CoV-2 infection. The CDR3 covers 13 residues. V shed 4 bases, J shed 3 bases, and the junction held 1 base outside the gene matches. CDR1 is SQVTM, CDR2 ANQGSEA, per germline. TCRdb fed the 5' RACE reads into MiXCR, producing one record per CDR3 protein. The sample holds about 80,000 distinct CDR3 sequences, 6% to 7% seen once. This clonotype was seen many times. Sequenced input: whole blood. This receptor was identified in an adult who was a healthcare worker with PCR-confirmed SARS-CoV-2 infection or an uninfected control (not recorded which). The chain has TRBV29-1 and TRBJ1-5; 9 bases are shared with TRBD1. CDR3 loop: CSVGDRDNQPQHF. The CDR3 DNA is TGCAGCGTTGGGGACAGGGACAATCAGCCCCAGCATTTT.